This T cell receptor (beta chain) was retrieved from a study of early T cells in non-severe SARS-CoV-2 infection. At the level of the study: Bulk RNA isolated from unsorted whole blood underwent sequencing; chains were not paired.

Each cDNA molecule carried a unique molecular identifier. In TCRdb, the 5' RACE reads were re-called with MiXCR into one record per CDR3 protein. The sample lists just over 80,000 distinct CDR3 sequences, about an eighth occurring once. This clonotype was counted at least ten times. The germline gives CDR1 MNHEY, CDR2 SMNVEV (reference sequence). There are 15 residues in the CDR3. Trimming took off 0 bases at V and 5 bases at J, with 13 bases between the two ends. This chain uses TRBV27 with TRBJ2-5, with D possibly being TRBD1 or TRBD2 (5 bases each). The sequence came from an adult who was a healthcare worker with PCR-confirmed SARS-CoV-2 infection or an uninfected control (not recorded which). The sequenced sample was whole blood. The CDR3 region is CASSLSVGTGETQYF. CDR3 DNA: TGTGCCAGCAGTTTATCAGTGGGGACCGGGGAGACCCAGTACTTC.